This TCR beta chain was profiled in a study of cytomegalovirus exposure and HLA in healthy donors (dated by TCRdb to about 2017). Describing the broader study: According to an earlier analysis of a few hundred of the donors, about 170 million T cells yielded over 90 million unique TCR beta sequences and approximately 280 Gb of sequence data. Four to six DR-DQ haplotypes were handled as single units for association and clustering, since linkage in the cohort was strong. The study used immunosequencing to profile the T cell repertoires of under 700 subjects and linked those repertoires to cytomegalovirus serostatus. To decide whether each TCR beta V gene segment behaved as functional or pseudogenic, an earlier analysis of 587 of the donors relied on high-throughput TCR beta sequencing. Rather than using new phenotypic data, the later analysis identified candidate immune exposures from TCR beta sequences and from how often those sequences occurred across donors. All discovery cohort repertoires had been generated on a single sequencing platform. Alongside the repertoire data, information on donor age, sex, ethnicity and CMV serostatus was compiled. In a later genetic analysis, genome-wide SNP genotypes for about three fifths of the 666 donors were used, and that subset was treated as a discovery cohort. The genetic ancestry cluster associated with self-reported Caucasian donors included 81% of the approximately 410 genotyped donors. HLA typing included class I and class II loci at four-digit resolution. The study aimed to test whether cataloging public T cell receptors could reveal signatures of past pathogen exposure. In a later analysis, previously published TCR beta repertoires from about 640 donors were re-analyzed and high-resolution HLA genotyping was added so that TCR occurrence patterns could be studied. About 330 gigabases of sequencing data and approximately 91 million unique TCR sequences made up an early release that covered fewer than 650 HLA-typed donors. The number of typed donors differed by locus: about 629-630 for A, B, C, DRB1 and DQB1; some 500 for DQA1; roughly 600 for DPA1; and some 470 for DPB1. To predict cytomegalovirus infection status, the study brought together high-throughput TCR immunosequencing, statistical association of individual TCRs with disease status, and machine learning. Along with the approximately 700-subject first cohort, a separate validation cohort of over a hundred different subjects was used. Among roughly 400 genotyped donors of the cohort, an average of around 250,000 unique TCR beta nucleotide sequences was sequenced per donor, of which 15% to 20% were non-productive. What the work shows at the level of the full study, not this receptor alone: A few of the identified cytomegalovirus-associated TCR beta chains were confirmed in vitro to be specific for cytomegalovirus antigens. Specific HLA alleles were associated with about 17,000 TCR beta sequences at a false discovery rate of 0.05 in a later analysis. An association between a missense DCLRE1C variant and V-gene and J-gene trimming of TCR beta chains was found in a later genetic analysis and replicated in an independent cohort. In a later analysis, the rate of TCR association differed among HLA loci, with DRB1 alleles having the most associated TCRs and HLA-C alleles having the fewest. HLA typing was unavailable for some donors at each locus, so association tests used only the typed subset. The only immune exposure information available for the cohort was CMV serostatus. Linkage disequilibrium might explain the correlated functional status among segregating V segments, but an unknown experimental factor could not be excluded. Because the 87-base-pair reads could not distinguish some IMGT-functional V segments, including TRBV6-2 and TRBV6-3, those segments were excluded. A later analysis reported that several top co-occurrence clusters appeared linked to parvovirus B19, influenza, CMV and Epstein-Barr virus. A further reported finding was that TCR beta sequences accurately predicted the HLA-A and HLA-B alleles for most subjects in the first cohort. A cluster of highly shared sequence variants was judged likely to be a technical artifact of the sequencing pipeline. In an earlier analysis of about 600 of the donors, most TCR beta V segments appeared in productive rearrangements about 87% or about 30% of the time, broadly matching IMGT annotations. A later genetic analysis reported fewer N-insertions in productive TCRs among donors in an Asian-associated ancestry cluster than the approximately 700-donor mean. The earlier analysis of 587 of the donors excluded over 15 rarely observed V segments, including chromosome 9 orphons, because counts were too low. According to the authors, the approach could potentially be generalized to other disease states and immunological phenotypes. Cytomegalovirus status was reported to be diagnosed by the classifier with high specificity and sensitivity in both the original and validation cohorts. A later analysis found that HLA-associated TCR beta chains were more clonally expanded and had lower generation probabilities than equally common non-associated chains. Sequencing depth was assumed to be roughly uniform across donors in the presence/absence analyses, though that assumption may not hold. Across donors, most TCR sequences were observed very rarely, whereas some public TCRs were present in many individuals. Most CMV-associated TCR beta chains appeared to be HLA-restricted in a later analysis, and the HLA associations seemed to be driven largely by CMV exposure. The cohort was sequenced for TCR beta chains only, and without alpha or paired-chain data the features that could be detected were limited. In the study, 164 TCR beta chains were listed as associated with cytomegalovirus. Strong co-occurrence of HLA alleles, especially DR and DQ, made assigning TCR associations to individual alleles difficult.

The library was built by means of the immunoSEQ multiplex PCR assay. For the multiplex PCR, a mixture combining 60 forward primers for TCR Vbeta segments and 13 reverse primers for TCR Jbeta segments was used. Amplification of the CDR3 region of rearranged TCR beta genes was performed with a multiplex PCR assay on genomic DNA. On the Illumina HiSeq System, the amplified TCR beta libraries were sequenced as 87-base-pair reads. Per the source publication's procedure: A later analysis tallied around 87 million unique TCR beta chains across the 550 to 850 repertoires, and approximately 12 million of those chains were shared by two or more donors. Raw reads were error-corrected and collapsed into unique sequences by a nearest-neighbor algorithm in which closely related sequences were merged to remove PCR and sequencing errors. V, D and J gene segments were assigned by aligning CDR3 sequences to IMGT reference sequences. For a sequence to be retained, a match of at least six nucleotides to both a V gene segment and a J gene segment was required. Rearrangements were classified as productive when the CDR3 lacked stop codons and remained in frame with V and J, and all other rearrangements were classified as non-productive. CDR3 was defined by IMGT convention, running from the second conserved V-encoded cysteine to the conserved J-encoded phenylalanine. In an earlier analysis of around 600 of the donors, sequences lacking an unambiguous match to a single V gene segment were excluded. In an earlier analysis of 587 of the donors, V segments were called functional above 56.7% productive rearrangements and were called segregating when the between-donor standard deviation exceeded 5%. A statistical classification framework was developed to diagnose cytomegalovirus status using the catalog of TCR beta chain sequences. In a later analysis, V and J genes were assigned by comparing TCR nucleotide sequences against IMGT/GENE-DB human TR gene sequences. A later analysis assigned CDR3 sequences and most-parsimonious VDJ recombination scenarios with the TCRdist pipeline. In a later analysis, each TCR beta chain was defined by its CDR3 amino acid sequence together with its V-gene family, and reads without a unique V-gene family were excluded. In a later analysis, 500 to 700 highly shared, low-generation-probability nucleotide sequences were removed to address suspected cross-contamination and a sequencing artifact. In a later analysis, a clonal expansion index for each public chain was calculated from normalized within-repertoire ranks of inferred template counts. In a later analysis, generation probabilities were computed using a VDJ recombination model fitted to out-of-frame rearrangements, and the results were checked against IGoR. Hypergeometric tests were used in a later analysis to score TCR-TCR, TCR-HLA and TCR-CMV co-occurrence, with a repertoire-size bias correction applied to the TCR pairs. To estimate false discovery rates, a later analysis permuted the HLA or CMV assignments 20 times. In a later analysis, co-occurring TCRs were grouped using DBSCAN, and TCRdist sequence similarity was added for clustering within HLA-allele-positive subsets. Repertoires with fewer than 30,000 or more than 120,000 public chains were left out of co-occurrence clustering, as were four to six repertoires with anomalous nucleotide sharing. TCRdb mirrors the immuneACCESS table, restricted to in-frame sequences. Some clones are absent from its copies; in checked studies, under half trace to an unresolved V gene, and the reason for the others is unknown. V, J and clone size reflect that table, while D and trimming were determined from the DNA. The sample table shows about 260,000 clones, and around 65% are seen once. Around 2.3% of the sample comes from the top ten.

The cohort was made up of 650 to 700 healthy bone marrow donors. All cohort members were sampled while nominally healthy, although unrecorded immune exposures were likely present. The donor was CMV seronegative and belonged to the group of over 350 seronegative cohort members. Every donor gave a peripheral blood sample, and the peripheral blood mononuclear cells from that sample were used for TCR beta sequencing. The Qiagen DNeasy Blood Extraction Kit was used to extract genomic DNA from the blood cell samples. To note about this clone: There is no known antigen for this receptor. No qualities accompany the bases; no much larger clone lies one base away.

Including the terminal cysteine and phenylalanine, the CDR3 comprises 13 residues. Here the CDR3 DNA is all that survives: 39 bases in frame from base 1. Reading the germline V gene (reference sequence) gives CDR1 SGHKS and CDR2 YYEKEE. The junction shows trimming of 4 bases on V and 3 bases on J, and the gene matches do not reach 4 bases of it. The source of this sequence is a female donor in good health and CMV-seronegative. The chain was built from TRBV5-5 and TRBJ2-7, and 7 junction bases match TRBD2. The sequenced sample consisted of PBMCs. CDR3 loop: CASSPGLVYEQYF. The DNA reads TGTGCCAGCAGCCCAGGACTAGTCTACGAGCAGTACTTC. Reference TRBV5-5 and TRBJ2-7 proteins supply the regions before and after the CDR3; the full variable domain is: DAGVTQSPTHLIKTRGQQVTLRCSPISGHKSVSWYQQVLGQGPQFIFQYYEKEERGRGNFPDRFSARQFPNYSSELNVNALLLGDSALYLCASSPGLVYEQYFGPGTRLTVT.